This entry describes one T cell receptor (beta chain). Per germline, CDR1 SGHVS and CDR2 FNYEAQ. This CDR3 is built from 12 residues. V gave up 0 bases and J gave up 8 bases, with 2 bases separating them. The source of the sample is a study of blood T cell repertoires in COVID-19. Generated by immunoSEQ multiplex PCR, the TCRdb table keeps only in-frame clones and is missing some. The sample records about 240,000 clones, 86% being singletons. This chain joins TRBV7-6 and TRBJ1-6; D is uncertain. The source of this sequence is a woman in her thirties or forties with acute COVID-19. The sequenced sample was PBMCs or T cells enriched from blood (not recorded which). CDR3 nucleotides: TGTGCCAGCAGCTTAGCCGATTCACCCCTCCACTTT. Amino acid sequence: CASSLADSPLHF.